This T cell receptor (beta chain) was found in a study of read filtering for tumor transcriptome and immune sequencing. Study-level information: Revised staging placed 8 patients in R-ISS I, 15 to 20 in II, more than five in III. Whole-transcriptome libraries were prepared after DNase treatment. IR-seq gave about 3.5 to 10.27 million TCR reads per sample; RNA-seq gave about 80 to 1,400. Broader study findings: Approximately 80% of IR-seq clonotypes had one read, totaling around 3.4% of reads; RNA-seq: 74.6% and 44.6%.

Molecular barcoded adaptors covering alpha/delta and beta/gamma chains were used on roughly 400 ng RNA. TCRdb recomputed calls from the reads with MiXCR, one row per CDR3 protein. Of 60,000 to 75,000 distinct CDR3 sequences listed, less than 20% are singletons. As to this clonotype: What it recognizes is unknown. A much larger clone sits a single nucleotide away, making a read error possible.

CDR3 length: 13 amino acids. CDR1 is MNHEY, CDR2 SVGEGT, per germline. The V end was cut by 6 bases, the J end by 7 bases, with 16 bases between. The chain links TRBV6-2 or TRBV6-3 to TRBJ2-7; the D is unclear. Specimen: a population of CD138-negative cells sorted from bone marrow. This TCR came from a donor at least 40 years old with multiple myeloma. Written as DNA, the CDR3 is TGTGCCAGCAGGAGGACCGCCTCGAGGGAGCAGTACTTC. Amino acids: CASRRTASREQYF.